The present T cell receptor (beta chain) was sequenced within a study of T cells in Graves' hyperthyroidism and ophthalmopathy. Overall study context: Peripheral blood collection took place at initial diagnosis, before any treatment.

RNA transcripts gave rise to amplified TCR beta CDR3 regions. During a first-round RT-PCR of the TCR CDR3, the HTBI primer set was used. MiXCR, run by TCRdb on the multiplex PCR reads, gives a single entry per CDR3 protein. The sample has 360,000 or so distinct CDR3 sequences; about 18% are singletons. The CDR3 has 12 amino acids. The germline CDR1 and CDR2 sequences are SGDLS and YYNGEE. On this clonotype: Possible read error: a much larger clone is one base away.

The material sequenced was blood. The chain joins TRBV9 to TRBJ2-2; TRBD2 is a possible D gene (5 bases). The source of this sequence is a young woman with Graves' hyperthyroidism. The CDR3 region has the DNA TGTGCCTCACGAGGAGGCCACGGGGAGCTGTGTTTT. Residues: CASRGGHGELCF.